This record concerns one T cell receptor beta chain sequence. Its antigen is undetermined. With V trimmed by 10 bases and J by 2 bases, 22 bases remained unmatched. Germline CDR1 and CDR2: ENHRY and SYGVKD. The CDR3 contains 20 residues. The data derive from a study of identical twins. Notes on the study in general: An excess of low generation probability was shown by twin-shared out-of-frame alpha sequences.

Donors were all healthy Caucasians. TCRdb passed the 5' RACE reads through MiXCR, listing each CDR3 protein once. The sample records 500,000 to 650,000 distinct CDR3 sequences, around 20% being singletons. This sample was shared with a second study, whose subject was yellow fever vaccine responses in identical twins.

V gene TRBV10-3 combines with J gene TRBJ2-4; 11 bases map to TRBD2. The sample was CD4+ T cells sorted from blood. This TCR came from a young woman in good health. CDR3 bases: TGTGCCAGCAATAGCCCCGGAGCTAGCGGGAGGTGGGATACCAAAAACATTCAGTACTTC. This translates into CASNSPGASGRWDTKNIQYF.